The 12 T cell receptor beta chains below were found in one sample sequenced in a study of read filtering for tumor transcriptome and immune sequencing (dated by TCRdb to about 2020). The run used an Illumina HiSeq 4000. TCR libraries were built from 400 ng RNA with the Immunoverse kit, using molecular barcoded adaptors covering alpha/delta and beta/gamma chains. TCRdb took the public reads, trimmed them with fastp at Q25, ran MiXCR for clone calling and kept in-frame beta chains. Every entry covers one CDR3 protein and lists the most common genes and DNA from its rows. A total of 100,000 to 150,000 distinct CDR3 sequences appear in this sample, 10% to 15% of them only once. The ten biggest clones cover about 11% of the sample. Sequencing was performed on a population of CD138-negative cells sorted from bone marrow. The sample's cell subset or site label, decoded: bone marrow mononuclear cells depleted of CD138+ plasma/myeloma cells by negative magnetic selection. The receptors come from a donor at least 40 years old with multiple myeloma.

In this sample, this clonotype turned up many times. The chain recombines TRBV20-1 with TRBJ2-1, with a possible D match to TRBD1 (6 bases). Germline lookup yields CDR1 DFQATT and CDR2 SNEGSKA (reference sequence). Trimming shortened V by 0 bases and J by 11 bases, and 17 bases separated the two germline ends. CDR3 length: 14 amino acids. The CDR3 DNA is TGCAGTGCTAGAGATCCTGGCAGGGGATGGAAGCAGTTCTTC. Amino acid sequence: CSARDPGRGWKQFF.

In its sample, this clonotype was seen many times. J is TRBJ2-1 and V is TRBV6-2 or TRBV6-3, with D possibly matching TRBD2 (5 bases). The CDR3 extends over 13 amino acids. Trimming removed 2 bases from V and 3 bases from J, with 5 bases in between. CDR1 and CDR2 from the germline V gene are MNHEY and SVGEGT. CDR3 nucleotide sequence: TGTGCCAGCAGTTACGAGGGCTACAATGAGCAGTTCTTC. Its translation: CASSYEGYNEQFF.

The V call is TRBV29-1, the J call TRBJ2-6, with 7 bases aligning to TRBD1. Trimming removed 4 bases from V and 11 bases from J; junction bases left unmatched: 14. The CDR3 contains 15 residues. Germline V CDR1 and CDR2: SQVTM, ANQGSEA. For the CDR3, the DNA is TGCAGCGTTGCACAGGGGTTTTCTGGGGGCGACGTCCTGACTTTC. Translating gives CSVAQGFSGGDVLTF.

The sample holds a few counts of this clonotype. The rearrangement uses TRBV20-1 and TRBJ2-2; 10 nucleotides match TRBD2. The V segment lost 0 bases and the J segment 4 bases; nucleotides outside the gene matches: 8. CDR1 and CDR2 from the germline V gene are DFQATT and SNEGSKA (reference sequence). This CDR3 has 17 residues. The CDR3 DNA sequence: TGCAGTGCTAGAGATCTCCTCACTAGCGGGATCACCGGGGAGCTGTTTTTT. This translates into CSARDLLTSGITGELFF.

About this clonotype itself: A much larger clone differs from this one at a single base, so this may be a read error. This sequence joins TRBV12-3 or TRBV12-4 and TRBJ2-7; no firm D call. The CDR3 has 11 residues. This CDR3 reads CASSLNYGQYF. The CDR3 DNA sequence: TGTGCCAGCAGTTTGAACTACGGGCAGTACTTC.

The sample holds one count of this clonotype. A much larger clone lies one base from this, so it may be a read error. The rearrangement uses TRBV5-4 and TRBJ2-3; 11 positions match TRBD2. The CDR3 covers 16 residues. Germline CDR1 SGHNT, CDR2 YYREEE (reference sequence). The CDR3 loop reads CAGSLLVAGGVDTQYF. CDR3 DNA sequence: TGTGCCGGCAGCTTGCTCGTAGCGGGAGGGGTCGATACGCAGTATTTT. The complete variable domain, with remaining parts taken from reference TRBV5-4 and TRBJ2-3, reads ETGVTQSPTHLIKTRGQQVTLRCSSQSGHNTVSWYQQALGQGPQFIFQYYREEENGRGNFPPRFSGLQFPNYSSELNVNALELDDSALYLCAGSLLVAGGVDTQYFGPGTRLTVL.

Ten or more counts support this clonotype. The V gene is TRBV5-1, the J gene TRBJ1-2, with 9 bases that match TRBD1. The CDR3 has 14 residues. Germline V CDR1 and CDR2: SGHRS, YFSETQ. V gave up 4 bases and J gave up 8 bases; unmatched junction bases: 9. CDR3 DNA sequence: TGCGCCAGCAGCGGCGGGGACAGGGTATCAGGCTACACCTTC. Amino acid sequence: CASSGGDRVSGYTF. Based on the CDR3 plus reference TRBV5-1 and TRBJ1-2, the full variable domain is KAGVTQTPRYLIKTRGQQVTLSCSPISGHRSVSWYQQTPGQGLQFLFEYFSETQRNKGNFPGRFSGRQFSNSRSEMNVSTLELGDSALYLCASSGGDRVSGYTFGSGTRLTVV.

This clonotype was counted between two and nine times. This clone may be a read error of a much larger clone one base away. This is likely a read error, given that the CDR3 carries no conserved phenylalanine or tryptophan at its end. The chain combines TRBV28 with TRBJ1-2; tentatively, D is TRBD1 (5 bases). Germline V gene sequence: CDR1 MDHEN, CDR2 SYDVKM. Trimming stripped 5 bases from V and 0 bases from J, with 13 bases between. The CDR3 spans 15 residues. CDR3 coding DNA: TGTGCCAGCAGTACCGACAGTCCTCCTAACTATGGCTACACCGTC. It translates to CASSTDSPPNYGYTV.

Comment on this clonotype: This clone may be a read error of a much larger clone one base away. The DNA of the CDR3 is TGTGCCATCGGGGTCAGGATAGTTTCGAACGCCGGGGAGCTGTTTTTT. Translating gives CAIGVRIVSNAGELFF. This chain links TRBV10-3 with TRBJ2-2, with D uncertain. CDR1 and CDR2 from the germline V gene are ENHRY and SYGVKD. CDR3 size: 16 residues.

This clonotype was picked up many times. The chain is built from TRBV18 and TRBJ1-5, with 9 bases aligning to TRBD1. The length of the CDR3 is 16 residues. Germline CDR1 KGHSH, CDR2 LQKENI. Unmatched junction bases numbered 10, after V lost 3 bases and J lost 7 bases. The DNA of the CDR3 is TGTGCCAGCTCACCCGGGACAGGGAGGGAAAGGCAGCCCCAGCATTTT. As protein: CASSPGTGRERQPQHF.

On this clonotype itself: This may be a read error, as it is one base from a much larger clone. The conserved phenylalanine or tryptophan normally closing the CDR3 is absent here, so this likely arose from a read error. V usage is TRBV7-2 and J usage is TRBJ1-5; D is unclear. Trimming shortened V by 2 bases and J by 7 bases, and 6 bases separated the two germline ends. The germline V gene encodes CDR1 SGHTA and CDR2 FQGNSA. The CDR3 is made up of 12 amino acids. Here the CDR3 reads CASSLLGQPQHL. CDR3 bases: TGTGCCAGCAGCTTACTCGGCCAGCCCCAGCATTTA.

This clonotype was picked up many times. The chain combines TRBV12-3 or TRBV12-4 with TRBJ2-1, with TRBD2 matching 13 bases. The CDR3 consists of 16 residues. J was trimmed by 9 bases and V by 6 bases; bases with no gene match: 11. Here the CDR3 reads CASRPRTSGSYSEQFF. The CDR3, as DNA: TGTGCCAGCAGGCCCCGGACTAGCGGGAGTTATAGTGAGCAGTTCTTC.